This T cell receptor (beta chain) stems from a study of shared clonotypes between healthy human individuals. General observations from the study: Represented genetic and exposure-history diversity was restricted by having few donors.

On this clone itself: Its antigen is not identified.

This CDR3 contains 11 residues. J gave up 7 bases and V 10 bases, and 4 bases lay outside the gene matches. Germline lookup yields CDR1 SGHAT and CDR2 FQNNGV. This was a deep-level run. In the original processing: Filtering of immunoSEQ junctional sequences could not match full-length read filtering. Profiled with immunoSEQ multiplex PCR; TCRdb holds only in-frame clones, not every one. V and J calls and clone size are copied from that table; D and trimming were computed from the DNA. The profile shows millions of clones, 85% to 95% of them singletons. The chain employs TRBV11-2 and TRBJ2-1, with 7 bases lining up with TRBD2. The clonotype was recovered from a young man in good health. The sample was naive CD4+ T cells sorted from blood. The sample's subset: CD45RA+ positively selected. CDR3 sequence (DNA): TGTGCCACCTTGGGGGGGAATGAGCAGTTCTTC. This gives the protein CATLGGNEQFF.